The source of this TCR beta chain is a study of blood T cells in healthy people across ages. Study information: When template switching was applied, about one barcoded beta molecule was captured per two T cells. Study outcomes and limitations: Across the age range, TCR beta diversity per million T cells fell in a roughly linear way. Changes seen in expanded clonotypes were possibly confounded by donor CMV status left unknown.

Regarding this clonotype: Its antigen is as yet unknown.

The ends were cut back, 1 base at V and 7 bases at J, with 26 bases in the middle. Germline CDR1 MGHRA, CDR2 YSYEKL. CDR3 length equals 19 residues. A sample-barcoded 5' primer and a J-beta primer mix were used in a second PCR of about 6 to 12 cycles. One entry per CDR3 protein results from TCRdb running MiXCR on the 5' RACE reads. The table records under 2 million distinct CDR3 sequences, about 35% of them present only once. The sequence was collected from a woman aged 25 to 45 in good health. The sample taken for sequencing was blood. The V gene is TRBV4-1, the J gene TRBJ2-4; D is unclear. This chain's CDR3 is CASSQGSAIQGLRWNIQYF. The CDR3 coding sequence is TGCGCCAGCAGCCAAGGGTCGGCAATCCAAGGCCTGAGATGGAACATTCAGTACTTC.